Presented here are 16 T cell receptor beta chains from one specimen sequenced in a study of blood T cell repertoires in COVID-19. Libraries were prepared by immunoSEQ multiplex PCR; TCRdb keeps only in-frame clonotypes and omits some of them. The sample carries about 270,000 clones, roughly 84% recorded once. The sequenced sample was peripheral blood. These receptors originate from a woman aged 18-30 years with acute or convalescent COVID-19.

This clone was detected once. The rearrangement joins TRBV9 to TRBJ2-2; TRBD2 agrees at 14 bases. J lost 3 bases, V lost 4 bases, and 8 bases had no gene match. Germline CDR1 and CDR2: SGDLS and YYNGEE. The CDR3 is 18 residues long. The CDR3 bases are TGTGCCAGCAGCCTCGGGACTAGCGGGAGTCGGTACACCGGGGAGCTGTTTTTT. Translating gives CASSLGTSGSRYTGELFF. The full variable domain, in which reference TRBV9 and TRBJ2-2 provide the parts outside the CDR3, is DSGVTQTPKHLITATGQRVTLRCSPRSGDLSVYWYQQSLDQGLQFLIQYYNGEERAKGNILERFSAQQFPDLHSELNLSSLELGDSALYFCASSLGTSGSRYTGELFFGEGSRLTVL.

This clone appeared a single time. V usage is TRBV4-2 and J usage is TRBJ2-5; D remains ambiguous. This CDR3 region has 12 residues. Germline V gives CDR1 LGHNA, CDR2 YNFKEQ. V was shortened by 2 bases and J by 3 bases, with 4 bases between the two germline ends. The CDR3: CASSQTKETQYF. The CDR3 coding sequence is TGTGCCAGCAGCCAAACAAAAGAGACCCAGTACTTC.

V gene TRBV12-5 combines with J gene TRBJ2-7, with 7 bases matching TRBD1. After removal of 3 bases from V and 0 bases from J, the junction contained 8 bases not matched to a gene. CDR1 and CDR2 from the germline V gene are LGHNT and FRNRAP. The CDR3 has 16 residues. CDR3 residues: CASGFLTGANSYEQYF. CDR3 DNA sequence: TGTGCTAGTGGTTTCCTTACAGGGGCCAACTCCTACGAGCAGTACTTC.

This clone was counted ten times or more. The rearrangement joins TRBV5-1 to TRBJ1-1; TRBD1 matches 9 bases. V shed 4 bases, J shed 4 bases, and the junction held 11 bases outside the gene matches. Germline values: CDR1 SGHRS, CDR2 YFSETQ. This CDR3 spans 16 amino acids. In nucleotides, the CDR3 is TGCGCCAGCAGCCAAGCCGGGACAGGGAGGGTCACTGAAGCTTTCTTT. Translated: CASSQAGTGRVTEAFF.

This chain uses TRBV6-6 with TRBJ1-6, with 7 bases identical to TRBD1. Germline CDR1 reads MNHNY; CDR2 reads SVGAGI (reference sequence). This CDR3 region has 16 residues. V shed 0 bases and J 7 bases; nucleotides not matched to a gene: 6. The CDR3 region has the DNA TGTGCCAGCAGTTACTCCCCGGGACAGCGGAATTCACCCCTCCACTTT. This gives the protein CASSYSPGQRNSPLHF.

This chain joins TRBV7-2 and TRBJ2-1; 7 bases are shared with TRBD2. This CDR3 comprises 15 residues. Trimming cost V 3 bases and J 4 bases; bases outside gene matches: 6. Germline V gene lookup returns CDR1 SGHTA and CDR2 FQGNSA. The CDR3 spells CASSFSGSRYNEQFF. CDR3 in DNA: TGTGCCAGCAGCTTTAGCGGGTCCCGATACAATGAGCAGTTCTTC.

Worth noting for this clone: Other DNA sequences in the sample encode the same CDR3. The chain uses TRBV6-5 and TRBJ1-5; a weak D match, TRBD1 (6 bases). CDR3 length equals 15 residues. The V gene's germline CDR1 is MNHEY and CDR2 SVGAGI. Trimming removed 0 bases at V and 1 base at J, with 7 bases between. The CDR3 loop reads CASSYSGQSNQPQHF. CDR3 DNA sequence: TGTGCCAGCAGTTACTCTGGACAGAGCAATCAGCCCCAGCATTTT.

The chain links TRBV6-2 or TRBV6-3 to TRBJ1-2; a weak D match, TRBD1 (6 bases). The CDR3 contains 15 residues. V lost 0 bases, J lost 5 bases, and 13 bases lay in between. CDR1 is MNHEY and CDR2 is SVGEGT in the germline V gene. The DNA of the CDR3 is TGTGCCAGCAGTTACTCGAGGGACAAGGTTTATGGCTACACCTTC. This gives the protein CASSYSRDKVYGYTF.

This clone was seen more than once but under ten times. This chain joins TRBV7-2 and TRBJ1-2; 7 bases match TRBD1. CDR1 and CDR2 from the germline V gene are SGHTA and FQGNSA. The CDR3 runs 18 residues. V lost 5 bases to trimming and J lost 7 bases; unmatched junction nucleotides: 22. The CDR3 DNA reads as TGTGCCAGCAGCACCACGCCGCGAAGGGGGCCAGAAGTTTCTGGCTACACCTTC. It is translated as CASSTTPRRGPEVSGYTF.

The chain recombines TRBV2 with TRBJ1-6; 12 nucleotides line up with TRBD1. Germline loops: CDR1 SNHLY, CDR2 FYNNEI. The CDR3 length is 15 residues. V was clipped by 8 bases and J by 9 bases; unmatched bases: 8. The CDR3 nucleotides are TGTGCCAGCCCCCGGGACAGGGGGCGTCGTTCACCCCTCCACTTT. Protein: CASPRDRGRRSPLHF. Supplemented by reference TRBV2 and TRBJ1-6, the full variable domain reads EPEVTQTPSHQVTQMGQEVILRCVPISNHLYFYWYRQILGQKVEFLVSFYNNEISEKSEIFDDQFSVERPDGSNFTLKIRSTKLEDSAMYFCASPRDRGRRSPLHFGNGTRLTVT.

This clone has a single count. The chain carries TRBV6-5 and TRBJ2-7; 9 bases fit TRBD1. The CDR3 runs to 15 residues. CDR1 MNHEY and CDR2 SVGAGI come from the germline V gene. The V and J ends lost 6 bases and 2 bases, in that order; junction bases with no gene match: 8. CDR3 nucleotides: TGTGCCAGCAGGCCACCGGGACAGGGTGCCTACGAGCAGTACTTC. As protein: CASRPPGQGAYEQYF.

CDR3 DNA sequence: TGTGCCAGCAGCCAAGATGATCGGTCCTGGGGAGATGGCTACACCTTC. Translation: CASSQDDRSWGDGYTF. The chain links TRBV4-2 to TRBJ1-2, with D hard to call. Trimming cost V 0 bases and J 6 bases, with 17 bases left between them. There are 16 residues in the CDR3. In germline, CDR1 is LGHNA, CDR2 YNFKEQ.

This chain links TRBV2 with TRBJ2-1; 10 bases align to TRBD2. CDR1 is SNHLY, CDR2 FYNNEI, per germline. This CDR3 is 15 amino acids long. V was pared by 7 bases and J by 4 bases, with 7 bases of the junction left unmatched. CDR3 coding DNA: TGTGCCAGCACTGTCCTAGCGGGAGAGTACAATGAGCAGTTCTTC. Translation gives CASTVLAGEYNEQFF. Full variable domain (missing parts from reference TRBV2 and TRBJ2-1): EPEVTQTPSHQVTQMGQEVILRCVPISNHLYFYWYRQILGQKVEFLVSFYNNEISEKSEIFDDQFSVERPDGSNFTLKIRSTKLEDSAMYFCASTVLAGEYNEQFFGPGTRLTVL.

Concerning this clone itself: Being one base from a much bigger clone, this may be a read error. Other DNA sequences of this sample code for an identical CDR3. V and J are TRBV7-8 and TRBJ2-7, with 7 bases identical to TRBD1. The CDR3 loop spans 13 amino acids. J was trimmed by 3 bases and V by 1 base; bases with no gene match: 0. Per the germline V gene, CDR1 is SGHVS and CDR2 is FQNEAQ. CDR3 bases: TGTGCCAGCAGCTTAGACAGGGGCTACGAGCAGTACTTC. It encodes CASSLDRGYEQYF.

The chain recombines TRBV7-9 with TRBJ2-5; 8 bases match TRBD2. V lost 5 bases and J lost 1; bases outside the gene matches: 12. The V gene's germline CDR1 is SEHNR and CDR2 FQNEAQ (reference sequence). The CDR3 length is 17 residues. CDR3 residues: CASSPPGGAWSQETQYF. The CDR3 nucleotides are TGTGCCAGCAGCCCCCCCGGGGGGGCTTGGTCCCAAGAGACCCAGTACTTC. The full variable domain, with the rest looked up from reference TRBV7-9 and TRBJ2-5, is DTGVSQNPRHKITKRGQNVTFRCDPISEHNRLYWYRQTLGQGPEFLTYFQNEAQLEKSRLLSDRFSAERPKGSFSTLEIQRTEQGDSAMYLCASSPPGGAWSQETQYFGPGTRLLVL.

V is TRBV27 and J is TRBJ1-1; perhaps TRBD1 as D (5 bases). The CDR3 contains 13 residues. From germline, CDR1 is MNHEY and CDR2 SMNVEV (reference sequence). Between the trimmed V and J ends, which lost 0 bases and 8 bases, there was a span of 10 bases. DNA for the CDR3: TGTGCCAGCAGTTTATCACGGGGGGTGGAAGCTTTCTTT. This gives the protein CASSLSRGVEAFF.